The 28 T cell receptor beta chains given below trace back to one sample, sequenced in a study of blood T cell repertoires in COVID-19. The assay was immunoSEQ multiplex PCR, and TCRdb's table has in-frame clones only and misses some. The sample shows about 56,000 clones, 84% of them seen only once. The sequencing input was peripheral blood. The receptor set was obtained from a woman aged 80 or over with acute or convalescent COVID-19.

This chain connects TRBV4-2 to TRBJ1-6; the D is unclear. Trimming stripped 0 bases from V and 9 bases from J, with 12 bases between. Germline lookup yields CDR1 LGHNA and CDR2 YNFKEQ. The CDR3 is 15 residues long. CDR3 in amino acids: CASSQELGWSSPLHF. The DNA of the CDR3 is TGTGCCAGCAGCCAAGAACTCGGTTGGAGTTCACCCCTCCACTTT.

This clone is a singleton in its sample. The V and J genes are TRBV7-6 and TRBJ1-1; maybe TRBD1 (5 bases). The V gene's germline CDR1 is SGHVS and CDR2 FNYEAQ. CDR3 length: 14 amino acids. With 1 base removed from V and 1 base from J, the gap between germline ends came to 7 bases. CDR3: CASSLVGENTEAFF. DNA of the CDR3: TGTGCCAGCAGCTTAGTAGGGGAGAACACTGAAGCTTTCTTT.

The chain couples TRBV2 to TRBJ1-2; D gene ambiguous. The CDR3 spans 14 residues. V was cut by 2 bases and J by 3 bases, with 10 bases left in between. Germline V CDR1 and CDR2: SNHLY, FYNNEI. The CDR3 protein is CASSERGPDYGYTF. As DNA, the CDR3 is TGTGCCAGCAGTGAAAGAGGGCCTGACTATGGCTACACCTTC.

CDR3 protein: CASSPLAGEVSGELFF. The CDR3 DNA sequence: TGCGCCAGCAGCCCTCTAGCGGGGGAGGTGTCCGGGGAGCTGTTTTTT. The V gene is TRBV5-1, the J gene TRBJ2-2; 10 nucleotides line up with TRBD2. The CDR3 covers 16 residues. V was clipped by 4 bases and J by 6 bases; unmatched bases: 9. CDR1 is SGHRS, CDR2 YFSETQ, per germline.

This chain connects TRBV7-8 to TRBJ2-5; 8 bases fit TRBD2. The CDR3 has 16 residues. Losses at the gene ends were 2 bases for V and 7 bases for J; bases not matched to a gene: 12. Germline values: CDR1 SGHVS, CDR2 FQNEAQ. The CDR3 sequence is CASSLISGARGGTQYF. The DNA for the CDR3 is TGTGCCAGCAGCTTAATTAGCGGGGCCCGTGGGGGGACCCAGTACTTC.

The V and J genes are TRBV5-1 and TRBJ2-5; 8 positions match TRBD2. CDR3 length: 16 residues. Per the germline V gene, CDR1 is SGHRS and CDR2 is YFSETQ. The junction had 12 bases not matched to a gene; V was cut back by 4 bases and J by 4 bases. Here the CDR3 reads CASSLRAGGASETQYF. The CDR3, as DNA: TGCGCCAGCAGCCTAAGGGCCGGGGGGGCCTCAGAGACCCAGTACTTC.

CDR3 sequence (DNA): TGTGCCACCAGCAGAGCGTCAGGGGAACAGCCCCAGCATTTT. Its protein is CATSRASGEQPQHF. The chain carries TRBV15 and TRBJ1-5; TRBD1 might be the D (6 bases). V was clipped by 1 base and J by 7 bases, with 11 bases between them. The CDR3 length is 14 residues. CDR1 LNHNV and CDR2 YYDKDF come from the germline V gene (reference sequence).

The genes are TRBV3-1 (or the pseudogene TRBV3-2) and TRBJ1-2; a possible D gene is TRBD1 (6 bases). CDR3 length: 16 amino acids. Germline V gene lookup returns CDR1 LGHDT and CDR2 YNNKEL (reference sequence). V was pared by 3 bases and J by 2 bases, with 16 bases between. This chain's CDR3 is CASSHLRTEPNYGYTF. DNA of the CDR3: TGTGCCAGCAGCCATCTAAGGACAGAGCCGAACTATGGCTACACCTTC.

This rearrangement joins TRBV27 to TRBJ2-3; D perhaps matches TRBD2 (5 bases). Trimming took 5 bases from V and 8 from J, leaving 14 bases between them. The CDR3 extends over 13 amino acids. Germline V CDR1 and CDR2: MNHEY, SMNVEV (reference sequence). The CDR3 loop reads CASSADGRGTQYF. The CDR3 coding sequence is TGTGCCAGCAGTGCCGACGGACGGGGTACGCAGTATTTT.

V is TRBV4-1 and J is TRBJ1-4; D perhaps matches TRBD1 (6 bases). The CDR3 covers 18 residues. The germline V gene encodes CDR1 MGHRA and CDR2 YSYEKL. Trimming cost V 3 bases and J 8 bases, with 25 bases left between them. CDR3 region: CASSQGQYPGTQGEKLFF. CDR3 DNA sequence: TGCGCCAGCAGCCAGGGGCAGTACCCAGGGACCCAGGGGGAAAAACTGTTTTTT.

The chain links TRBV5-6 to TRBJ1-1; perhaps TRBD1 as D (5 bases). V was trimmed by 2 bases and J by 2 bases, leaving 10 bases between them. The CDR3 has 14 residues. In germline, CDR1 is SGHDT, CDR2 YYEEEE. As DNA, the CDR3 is TGTGCCAGCAGCTTTGACGGACATAACACTGAAGCTTTCTTT. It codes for CASSFDGHNTEAFF.

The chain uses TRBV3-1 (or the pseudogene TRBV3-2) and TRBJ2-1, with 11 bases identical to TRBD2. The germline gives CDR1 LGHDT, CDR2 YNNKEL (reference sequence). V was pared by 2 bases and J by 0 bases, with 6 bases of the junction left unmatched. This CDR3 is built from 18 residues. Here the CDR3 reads CASSQLAGGASSYNEQFF. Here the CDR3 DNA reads TGTGCCAGCAGCCAACTAGCGGGGGGCGCGAGCTCCTACAATGAGCAGTTCTTC.

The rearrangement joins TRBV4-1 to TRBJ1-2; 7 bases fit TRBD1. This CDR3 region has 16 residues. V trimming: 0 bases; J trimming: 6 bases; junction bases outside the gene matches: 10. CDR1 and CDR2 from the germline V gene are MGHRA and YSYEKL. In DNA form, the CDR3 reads TGCGCCAGCAGCCAAGATGTGACAGGGTACGGTCATGGCTACACCTTC. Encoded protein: CASSQDVTGYGHGYTF.

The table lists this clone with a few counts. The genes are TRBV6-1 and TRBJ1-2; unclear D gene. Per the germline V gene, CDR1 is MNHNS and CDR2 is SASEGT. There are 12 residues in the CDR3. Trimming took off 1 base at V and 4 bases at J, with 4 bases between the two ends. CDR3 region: CASSEVSYGYTF. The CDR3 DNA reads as TGTGCCAGCAGTGAAGTCTCCTATGGCTACACCTTC.

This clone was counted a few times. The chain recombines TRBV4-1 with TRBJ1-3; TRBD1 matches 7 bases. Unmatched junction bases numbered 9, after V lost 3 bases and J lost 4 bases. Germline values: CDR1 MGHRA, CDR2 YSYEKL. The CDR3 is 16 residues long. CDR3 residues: CASSQTGILGGNTIYF. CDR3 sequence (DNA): TGCGCCAGCAGCCAGACAGGGATCCTGGGCGGAAACACCATATATTTT.

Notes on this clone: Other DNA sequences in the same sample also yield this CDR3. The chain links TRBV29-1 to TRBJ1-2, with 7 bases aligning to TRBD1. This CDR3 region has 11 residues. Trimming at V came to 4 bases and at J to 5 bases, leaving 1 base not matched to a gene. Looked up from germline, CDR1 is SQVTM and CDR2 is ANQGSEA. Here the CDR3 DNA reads TGCAGCGTTGGGGACAGTTATGGCTACACCTTC. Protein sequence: CSVGDSYGYTF.

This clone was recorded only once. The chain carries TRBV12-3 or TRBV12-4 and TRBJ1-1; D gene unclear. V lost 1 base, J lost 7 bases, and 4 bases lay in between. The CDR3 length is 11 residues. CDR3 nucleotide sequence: TGTGCCAGCAGTTTAGACGGTGAAGCTTTCTTT. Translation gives CASSLDGEAFF.

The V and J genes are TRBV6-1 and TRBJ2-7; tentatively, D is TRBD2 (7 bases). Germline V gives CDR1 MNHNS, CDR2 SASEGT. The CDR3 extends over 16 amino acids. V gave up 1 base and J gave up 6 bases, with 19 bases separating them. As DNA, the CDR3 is TGTGCCAGCAGTGAAGTTCCGAATAGGGGGGGGCCCGAGCAGTACTTC. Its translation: CASSEVPNRGGPEQYF.

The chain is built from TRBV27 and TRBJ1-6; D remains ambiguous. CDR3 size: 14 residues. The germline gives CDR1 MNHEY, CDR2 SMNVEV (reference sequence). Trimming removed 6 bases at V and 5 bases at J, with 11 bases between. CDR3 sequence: CASSRPLNNSPLHF. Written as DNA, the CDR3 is TGTGCCAGCAGCCGTCCACTCAATAATTCACCCCTCCACTTT.

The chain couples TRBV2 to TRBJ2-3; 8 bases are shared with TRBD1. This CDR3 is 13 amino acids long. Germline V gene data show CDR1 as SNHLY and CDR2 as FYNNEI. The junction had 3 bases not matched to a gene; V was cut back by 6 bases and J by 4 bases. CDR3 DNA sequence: TGTGCCAGCAGGCCCAGGGGGCCAGATACGCAGTATTTT. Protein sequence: CASRPRGPDTQYF.

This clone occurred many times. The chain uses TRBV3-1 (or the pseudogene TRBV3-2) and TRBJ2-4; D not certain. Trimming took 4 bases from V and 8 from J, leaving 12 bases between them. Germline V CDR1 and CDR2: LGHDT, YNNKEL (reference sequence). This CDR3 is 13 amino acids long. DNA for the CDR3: TGTGCCAGCAGCCTTGGTGAGAGAGACATTCAGTACTTC. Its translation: CASSLGERDIQYF.

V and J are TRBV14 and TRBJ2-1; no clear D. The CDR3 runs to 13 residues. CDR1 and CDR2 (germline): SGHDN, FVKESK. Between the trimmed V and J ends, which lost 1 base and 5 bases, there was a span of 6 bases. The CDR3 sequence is CASSQGLNNEQFF. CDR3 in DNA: TGTGCCAGCAGCCAAGGTCTAAACAATGAGCAGTTCTTC.

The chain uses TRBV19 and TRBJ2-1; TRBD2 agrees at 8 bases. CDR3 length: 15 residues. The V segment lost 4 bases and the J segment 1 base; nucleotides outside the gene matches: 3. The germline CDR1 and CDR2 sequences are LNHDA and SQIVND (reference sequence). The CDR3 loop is CASSRTSISYNEQFF. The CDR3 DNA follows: TGTGCCAGTAGTAGGACTAGCATTTCCTACAATGAGCAGTTCTTC.

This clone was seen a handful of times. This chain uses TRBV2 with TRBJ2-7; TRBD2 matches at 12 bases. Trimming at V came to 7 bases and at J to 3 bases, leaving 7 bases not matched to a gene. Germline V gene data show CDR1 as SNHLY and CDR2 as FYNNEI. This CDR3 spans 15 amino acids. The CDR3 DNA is TGTGCCAGCATCCCCCGACTAGCGGGGGACTACGAGCAGTACTTC. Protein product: CASIPRLAGDYEQYF.

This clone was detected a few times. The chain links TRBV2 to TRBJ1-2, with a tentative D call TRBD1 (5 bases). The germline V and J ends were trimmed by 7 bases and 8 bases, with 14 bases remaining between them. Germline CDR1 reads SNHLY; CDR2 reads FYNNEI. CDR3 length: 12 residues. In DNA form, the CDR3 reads TGTGCCAGCACCAGGGATCTGGGGGGCTACACCTTC. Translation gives CASTRDLGGYTF.

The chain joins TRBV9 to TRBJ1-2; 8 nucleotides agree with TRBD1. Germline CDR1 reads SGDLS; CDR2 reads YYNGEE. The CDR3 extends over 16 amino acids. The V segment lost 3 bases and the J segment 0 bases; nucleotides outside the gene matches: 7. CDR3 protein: CASSARTGPANYGYTF. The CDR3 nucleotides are TGTGCCAGCAGCGCACGGACAGGGCCTGCTAACTATGGCTACACCTTC.

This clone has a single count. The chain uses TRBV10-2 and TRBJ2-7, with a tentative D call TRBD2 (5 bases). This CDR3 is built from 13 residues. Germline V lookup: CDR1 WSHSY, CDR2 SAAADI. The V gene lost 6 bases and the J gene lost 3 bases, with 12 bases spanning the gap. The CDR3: CASRIPGYYEQYF. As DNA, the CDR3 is TGCGCCAGCAGGATACCGGGGTACTACGAGCAGTACTTC.

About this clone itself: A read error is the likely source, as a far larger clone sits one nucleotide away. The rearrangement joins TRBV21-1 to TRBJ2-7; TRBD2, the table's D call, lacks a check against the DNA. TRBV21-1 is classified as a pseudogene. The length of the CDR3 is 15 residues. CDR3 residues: CASSKVGGSSYEQYF. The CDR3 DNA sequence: TGTGCCAGCAGCAAAGTCGGGGGATCCTCCTACGAGCAGTACTTC.